This T cell receptor (beta chain) was documented in a study of cytomegalovirus exposure and HLA in healthy donors. Amplification used 60 Vbeta primers and 13 Jbeta primers. Libraries were prepared by immunoSEQ multiplex PCR; TCRdb keeps only in-frame clonotypes and omits some of them. This table holds 150,000 to 200,000 clones, roughly 80% found once. A few counts support this clone. Its antigen is not identified. The donors comprised healthy bone marrow donors. Study-level points and caveats: TCR beta sequences numbering fewer than 20,000 were associated with HLA alleles at 0.05 false discovery rate in a later analysis. For TCR beta chains, V- and J-gene trimming was later linked to a missense DCLRE1C variant.

Trimming shortened V by 3 bases and J by 2 bases, and 10 bases separated the two germline ends. Germline values: CDR1 LGHNA, CDR2 YNFKEQ. The CDR3 loop spans 15 amino acids. Specimen: PBMCs. The clonotype was recovered from a woman in her late teens or twenties in good health and CMV-seronegative. The chain couples TRBV4-2 to TRBJ2-2, with a tentative D call TRBD2 (6 bases). In DNA, the CDR3 is TGTGCCAGCAGCCAGCTAGGACTAAACACCGGGGAGCTGTTTTTT. This codes for CASSQLGLNTGELFF.